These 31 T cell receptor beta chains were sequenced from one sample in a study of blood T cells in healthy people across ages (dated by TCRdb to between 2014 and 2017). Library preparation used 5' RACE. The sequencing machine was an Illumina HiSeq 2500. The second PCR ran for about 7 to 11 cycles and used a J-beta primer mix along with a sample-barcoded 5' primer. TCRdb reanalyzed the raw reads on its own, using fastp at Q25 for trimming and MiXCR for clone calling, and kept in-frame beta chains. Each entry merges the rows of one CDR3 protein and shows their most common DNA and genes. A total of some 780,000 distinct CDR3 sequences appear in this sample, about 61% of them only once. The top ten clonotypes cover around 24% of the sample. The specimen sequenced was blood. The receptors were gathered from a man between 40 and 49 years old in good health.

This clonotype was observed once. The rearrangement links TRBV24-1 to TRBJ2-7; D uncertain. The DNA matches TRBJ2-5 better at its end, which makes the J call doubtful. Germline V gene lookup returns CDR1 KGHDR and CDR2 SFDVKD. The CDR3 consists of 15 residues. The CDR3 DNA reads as TGTGCCACCAGTGATAATCTACACGTAGAAGAGACCCAGTACTTC. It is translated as CATSDNLHVEETQYF.

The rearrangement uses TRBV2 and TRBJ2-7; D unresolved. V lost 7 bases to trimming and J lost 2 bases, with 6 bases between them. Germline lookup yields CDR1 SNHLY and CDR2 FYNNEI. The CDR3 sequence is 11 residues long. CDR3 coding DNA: TGTGCCAGCAAAGGGACCTACGAGCAGTACTTC. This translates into CASKGTYEQYF.

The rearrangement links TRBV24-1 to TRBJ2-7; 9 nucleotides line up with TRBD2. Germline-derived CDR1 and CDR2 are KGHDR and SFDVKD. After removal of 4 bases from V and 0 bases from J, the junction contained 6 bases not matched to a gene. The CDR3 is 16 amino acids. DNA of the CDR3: TGTGCCACCAGTGACCAGACTAGCGGTAACTCCTACGAGCAGTACTTC. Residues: CATSDQTSGNSYEQYF.

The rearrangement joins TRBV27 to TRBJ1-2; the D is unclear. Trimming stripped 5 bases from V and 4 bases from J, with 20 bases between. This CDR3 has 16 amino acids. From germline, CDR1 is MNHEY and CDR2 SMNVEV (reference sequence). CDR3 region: CASSPPTSPRGYGYTF. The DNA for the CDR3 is TGTGCCAGCAGTCCCCCGACTTCCCCGCGAGGCTATGGCTACACCTTC.

CDR3 DNA: TGCGCCAGCAGCTTGGGACCAGGGGGAGGAGAGACCCAGTACTTC. Its translation: CASSLGPGGGETQYF. The J gene is TRBJ2-5, the V gene TRBV5-1; tentative D call: TRBD1 (7 bases). V was pared by 0 bases and J by 4 bases, with 13 bases between. The CDR3 is made up of 15 amino acids. Germline CDR1 reads SGHRS; CDR2 reads YFSETQ.

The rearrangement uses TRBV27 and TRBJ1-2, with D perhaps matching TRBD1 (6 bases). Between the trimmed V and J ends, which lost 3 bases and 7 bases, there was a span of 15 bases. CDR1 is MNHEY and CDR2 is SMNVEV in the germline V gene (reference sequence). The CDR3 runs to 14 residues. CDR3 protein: CASSFQGTLGGYTF. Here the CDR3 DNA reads TGTGCCAGCAGTTTTCAGGGGACCCTCGGTGGCTACACCTTC.

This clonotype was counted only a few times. The CDR3 bases are TGTGCCAGCAGCAAAACGCTAGCCGGATTTGAAAACATTCAGTACTTC. Protein sequence: CASSKTLAGFENIQYF. The genes are TRBV11-3 and TRBJ2-4; maybe TRBD2 (5 bases). This CDR3 region has 16 residues. From germline, CDR1 is SGHNT and CDR2 YENEEA. The V gene lost 5 bases and the J gene lost 5 bases, with 19 bases spanning the gap. Based on the CDR3 plus reference TRBV11-3 and TRBJ2-4, the full variable domain is EAGVVQSPRYKIIEKKQPVAFWCNPISGHNTLYWYLQNLGQGPELLIRYENEEAVDDSQLPKDRFSAERLKGVDSTLKIQPAELGDSAVYLCASSKTLAGFENIQYFGAGTRLSVL.

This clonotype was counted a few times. The CDR3 here is CSARISGLYNEQFF. The CDR3 DNA sequence: TGCAGTGCTAGAATTAGCGGGTTATACAATGAGCAGTTCTTC. The rearrangement links TRBV20-1 to TRBJ2-1; the match to TRBD2 covers 7 bases. Germline V gene data show CDR1 as DFQATT and CDR2 as SNEGSKA (reference sequence). J gave up 4 bases and V 2 bases, and 5 bases lay outside the gene matches. The CDR3 is 14 amino acids.

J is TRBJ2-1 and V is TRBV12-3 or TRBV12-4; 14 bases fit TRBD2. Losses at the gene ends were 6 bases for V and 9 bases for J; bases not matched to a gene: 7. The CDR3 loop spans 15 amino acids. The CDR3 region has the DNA TGTGCCAGCAGGACGGGACTAGCGGGAGTCACTGAGCAGTTCTTC. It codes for CASRTGLAGVTEQFF.

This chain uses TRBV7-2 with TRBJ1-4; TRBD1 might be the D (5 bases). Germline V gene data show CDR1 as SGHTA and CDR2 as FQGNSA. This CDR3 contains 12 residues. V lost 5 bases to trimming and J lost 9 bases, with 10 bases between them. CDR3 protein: CASSETEKKLFF. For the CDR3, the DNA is TGTGCCAGCAGCGAGACAGAGAAAAAACTGTTTTTT.

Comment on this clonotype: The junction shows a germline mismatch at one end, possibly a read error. DNA of the CDR3: TGTGCCAGCAGCCTAGCCTTAGATTTTAATGAAAAACTGTTTTTT. Residues: CASSLALDFNEKLFF. The rearrangement uses TRBV7-9 and TRBJ1-4; unclear D gene. CDR1 is SEHNR, CDR2 FQNEAQ, per germline (reference sequence). This CDR3 has 15 residues.

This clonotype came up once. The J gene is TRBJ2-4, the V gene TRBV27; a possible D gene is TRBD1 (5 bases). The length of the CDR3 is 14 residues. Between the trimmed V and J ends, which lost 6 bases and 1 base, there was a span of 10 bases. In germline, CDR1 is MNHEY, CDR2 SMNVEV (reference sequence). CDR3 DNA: TGTGCCAGCAGGCCGGACATGGCCAAAAACATTCAGTACTTC. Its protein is CASRPDMAKNIQYF.

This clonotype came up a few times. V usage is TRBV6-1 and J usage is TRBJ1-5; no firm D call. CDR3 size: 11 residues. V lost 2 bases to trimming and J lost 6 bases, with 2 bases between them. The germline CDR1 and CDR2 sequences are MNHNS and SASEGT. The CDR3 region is CASSELQPQHF. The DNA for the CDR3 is TGTGCCAGCAGTGAACTTCAGCCCCAGCATTTT.

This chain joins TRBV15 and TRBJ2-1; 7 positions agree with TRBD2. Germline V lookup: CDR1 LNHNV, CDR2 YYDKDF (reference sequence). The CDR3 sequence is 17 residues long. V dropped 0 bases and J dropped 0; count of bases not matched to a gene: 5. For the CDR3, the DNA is TGTGCCACCAGCAGAGAGAGAGCGGGGACCTCCTACAATGAGCAGTTCTTC. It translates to CATSRERAGTSYNEQFF. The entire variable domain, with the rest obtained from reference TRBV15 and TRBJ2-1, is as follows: DAMVIQNPRYQVTQFGKPVTLSCSQTLNHNVMYWYQQKSSQAPKLLFHYYDKDFNNEADTPDNFQSRRPNTSFCFLDIRSPGLGDTAMYLCATSRERAGTSYNEQFFGPGTRLTVL.

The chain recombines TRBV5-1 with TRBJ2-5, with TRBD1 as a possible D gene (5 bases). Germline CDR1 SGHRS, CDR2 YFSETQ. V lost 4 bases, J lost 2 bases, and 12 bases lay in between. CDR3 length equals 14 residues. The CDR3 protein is CASSVDTDQETQYF. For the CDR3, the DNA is TGCGCCAGCAGCGTGGACACAGATCAAGAGACCCAGTACTTC.

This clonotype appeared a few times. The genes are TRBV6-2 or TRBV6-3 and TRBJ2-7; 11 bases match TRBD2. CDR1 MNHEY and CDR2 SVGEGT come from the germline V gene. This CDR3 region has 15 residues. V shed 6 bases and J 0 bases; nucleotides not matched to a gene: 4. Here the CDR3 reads CASRGTSGASYEQYF. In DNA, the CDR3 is TGTGCCAGCAGGGGGACTAGCGGCGCCTCCTACGAGCAGTACTTC.

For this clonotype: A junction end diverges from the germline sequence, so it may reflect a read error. The CDR3 loop reads CASSLGSGGDTQYF. In nucleotides, the CDR3 is TGTGCCAGCAGCTTAGGTAGCGGGGGAGATACACAGTATTTT. The chain carries TRBV7-2 and TRBJ2-3; 9 bases are a match to TRBD2. This CDR3 has 14 amino acids. CDR1 SGHTA and CDR2 FQGNSA come from the germline V gene. The entire variable domain, with the rest obtained from reference TRBV7-2 and TRBJ2-3, is as follows: GAGVSQSPSNKVTEKGKDVELRCDPISGHTALYWYRQSLGQGLEFLIYFQGNSAPDKSGLPSDRFSAERTGGSVSTLTIQRTQQEDSAVYLCASSLGSGGDTQYFGPGTRLTVL.

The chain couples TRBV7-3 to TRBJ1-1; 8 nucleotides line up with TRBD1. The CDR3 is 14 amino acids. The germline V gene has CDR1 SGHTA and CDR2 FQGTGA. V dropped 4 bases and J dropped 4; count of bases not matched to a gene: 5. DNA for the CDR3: TGTGCCAGCAGCTCCTTAGGACAGGGCACTGAAGCTTTCTTT. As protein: CASSSLGQGTEAFF.

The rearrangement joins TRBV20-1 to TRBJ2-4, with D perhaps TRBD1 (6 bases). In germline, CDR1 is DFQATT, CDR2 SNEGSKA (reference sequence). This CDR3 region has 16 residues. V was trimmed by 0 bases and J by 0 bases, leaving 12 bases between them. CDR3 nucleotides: TGCAGTGCTAGAGATGTTAACAGGGTAGCCAAAAACATTCAGTACTTC. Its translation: CSARDVNRVAKNIQYF.

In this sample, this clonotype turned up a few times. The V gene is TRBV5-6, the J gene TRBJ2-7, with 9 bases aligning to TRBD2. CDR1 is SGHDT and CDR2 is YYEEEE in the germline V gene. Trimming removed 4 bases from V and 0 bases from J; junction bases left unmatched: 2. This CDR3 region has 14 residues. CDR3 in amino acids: CASSTGLASYEQYF. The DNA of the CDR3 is TGTGCCAGCAGCACGGGACTAGCCTCCTACGAGCAGTACTTC.

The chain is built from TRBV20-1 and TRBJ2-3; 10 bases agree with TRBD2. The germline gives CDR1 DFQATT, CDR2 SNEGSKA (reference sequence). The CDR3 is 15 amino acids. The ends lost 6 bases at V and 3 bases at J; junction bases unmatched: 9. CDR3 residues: CSATSSGGPTDTQYF. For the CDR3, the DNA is TGCAGTGCCACGTCTAGCGGGGGCCCAACAGATACGCAGTATTTT.

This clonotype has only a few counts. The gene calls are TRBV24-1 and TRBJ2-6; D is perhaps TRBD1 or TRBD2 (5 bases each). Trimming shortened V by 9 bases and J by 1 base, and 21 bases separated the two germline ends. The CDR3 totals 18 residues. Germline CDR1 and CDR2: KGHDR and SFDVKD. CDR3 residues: CATSSSRDGTSGANVLTF. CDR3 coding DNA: TGTGCCACCTCCAGTAGCAGGGACGGAACGTCTGGGGCCAACGTCCTGACTTTC.

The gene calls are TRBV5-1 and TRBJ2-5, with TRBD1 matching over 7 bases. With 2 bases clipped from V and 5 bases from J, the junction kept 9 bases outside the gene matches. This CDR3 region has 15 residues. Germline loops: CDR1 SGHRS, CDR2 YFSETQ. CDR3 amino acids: CASSFRDSSRETQYF. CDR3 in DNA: TGCGCCAGCAGCTTCCGGGACAGCTCAAGGGAGACCCAGTACTTC.

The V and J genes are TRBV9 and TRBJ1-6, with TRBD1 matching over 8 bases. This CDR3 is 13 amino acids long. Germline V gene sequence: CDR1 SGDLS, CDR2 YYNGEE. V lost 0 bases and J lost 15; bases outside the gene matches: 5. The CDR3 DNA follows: TGTGCCAGCAGCGTAGGACAGGGGTCAGGCCTCCACTTT. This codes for CASSVGQGSGLHF.

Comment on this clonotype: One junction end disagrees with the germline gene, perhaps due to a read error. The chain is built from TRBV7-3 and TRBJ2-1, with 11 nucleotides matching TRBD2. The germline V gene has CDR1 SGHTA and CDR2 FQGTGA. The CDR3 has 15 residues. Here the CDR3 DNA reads TGTACCAGCAGCTTAAGACTAGCGGGACACAATGAGCAGTTCTTC. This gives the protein CTSSLRLAGHNEQFF.

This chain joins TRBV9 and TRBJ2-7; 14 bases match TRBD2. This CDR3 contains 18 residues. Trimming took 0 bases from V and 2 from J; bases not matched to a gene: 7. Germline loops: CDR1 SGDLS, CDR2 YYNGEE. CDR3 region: CASSVGGTSGRFAYEQYF. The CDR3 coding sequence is TGTGCCAGCAGCGTAGGTGGGACTAGCGGGAGATTCGCCTACGAGCAGTACTTC.

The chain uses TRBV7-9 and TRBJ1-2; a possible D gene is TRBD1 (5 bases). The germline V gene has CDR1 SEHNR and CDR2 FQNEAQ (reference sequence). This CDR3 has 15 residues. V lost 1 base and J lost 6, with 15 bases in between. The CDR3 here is CASSLEHRGEDGYTF. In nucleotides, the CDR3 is TGTGCCAGCAGCTTAGAACATCGGGGCGAGGATGGCTACACCTTC.

CDR3 sequence reads: CASSLQGAANYEQYF. CDR3 nucleotide sequence: TGTGCCAGCAGCTTACAGGGGGCGGCTAACTACGAGCAGTACTTC. J is TRBJ2-4 and V is TRBV7-2; 8 bases map to TRBD1. The end of the DNA is better explained by TRBJ2-7, so the J call may be wrong. The CDR3 runs 15 residues. Germline-derived CDR1 and CDR2 are SGHTA and FQGNSA.

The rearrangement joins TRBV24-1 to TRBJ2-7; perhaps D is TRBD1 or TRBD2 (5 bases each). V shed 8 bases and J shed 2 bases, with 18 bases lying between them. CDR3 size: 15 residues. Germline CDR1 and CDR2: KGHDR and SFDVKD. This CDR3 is CATKGTPFSPYEQYF. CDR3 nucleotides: TGTGCCACCAAGGGGACCCCCTTCTCGCCCTACGAGCAGTACTTC.

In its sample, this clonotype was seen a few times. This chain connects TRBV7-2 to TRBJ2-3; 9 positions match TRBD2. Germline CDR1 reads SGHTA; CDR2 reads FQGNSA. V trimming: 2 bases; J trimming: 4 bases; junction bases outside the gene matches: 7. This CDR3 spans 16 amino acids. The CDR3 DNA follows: TGTGCCAGCAGCTTAAGGGGCGGGGGGGCCTCAGATACGCAGTATTTT. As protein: CASSLRGGGASDTQYF.

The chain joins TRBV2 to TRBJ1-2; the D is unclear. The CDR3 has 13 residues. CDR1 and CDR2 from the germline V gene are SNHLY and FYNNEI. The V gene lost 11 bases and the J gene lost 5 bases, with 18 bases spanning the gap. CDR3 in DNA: TGTGCCTCAGCAGGCAGACTCCTTTATGGCTACACCTTC. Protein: CASAGRLLYGYTF.